The entry below gives a single T cell receptor beta chain sequence along with its context. Here immunoSEQ multiplex PCR was the method, and the copy in TCRdb shows in-frame clones only, minus some. The sample contains some 500,000 clones, around 87% of which appear only once. The sample belongs to a study of blood T cell repertoires in COVID-19. The V end lost 3 bases, the J end lost 0 bases, and 15 bases lay between the germline ends. There are 17 residues in the CDR3. Germline CDR1 and CDR2: LNHDA and SQIVND (reference sequence). J is TRBJ1-3 and V is TRBV19, with D possibly being TRBD1 (5 bases). The source is a woman between 40 and 55 years old who had recovered from COVID-19. The sample taken for sequencing was PBMCs or T cells enriched from blood (not recorded which). The CDR3 is CASSMGGSLSSGNTIYF. The CDR3 bases are TGTGCCAGTAGTATGGGGGGATCCCTCAGCTCTGGAAACACCATATATTTT.